The present T cell receptor beta chain was sequenced within a study of T cells after yellow fever vaccination. This clonotype was detected a few times. TCRdb used MiXCR to reprocess the 5' RACE reads, holding one entry per CDR3 protein. Among about 580,000 distinct CDR3 sequences, about 17% were seen once, and the ten largest hold approximately 15%. Sequencing was performed on PBMCs, taken around 5 days after the first yellow fever vaccination. This sequence was found in a man aged 18 to 29 who received the YFV17D yellow fever vaccine.

CDR3 protein: CSASLGQYYEQYF. In DNA, the CDR3 is TGCAGTGCTAGCCTGGGACAGTACTACGAGCAGTACTTC. The genes are TRBV20-1 and TRBJ2-7; 7 positions match TRBD1. CDR1 and CDR2 from the germline V gene are DFQATT and SNEGSKA (reference sequence). V was pared by 3 bases and J by 3 bases, with 5 bases of the junction left unmatched. CDR3 size: 13 residues.